This TCR beta chain was found in a study of cytomegalovirus exposure and HLA in healthy donors. Sampled while nominally healthy, donors likely had unrecorded immune exposures. The CDR3 length is 14 residues. Deletions cut 0 bases from V and 0 bases from J, with 7 bases between. Germline values: CDR1 SGHKS, CDR2 YYEKEE (reference sequence). Primers: 60 Vbeta forward and 13 Jbeta reverse. Clones were read by immunoSEQ multiplex PCR, and TCRdb kept only the in-frame ones, dropping some. This sample has over 150,000 clones, with roughly 80% found just once. A word on this clone: What it recognizes is unknown.

Study-wide points: A cluster of highly shared sequence variants was likely a sequencing artifact. As was reported, the HLA-A and HLA-B alleles of most subjects were accurately predicted from TCR beta sequences.

V gene TRBV5-5 combines with J gene TRBJ2-7; D remains ambiguous. The sequenced sample was PBMCs. This TCR came from a man under 40 in good health and CMV-seropositive. Written as DNA, the CDR3 is TGTGCCAGCAGCTTGGGGCAGGACTCCTACGAGCAGTACTTC. It encodes CASSLGQDSYEQYF.